Sequencing of this T cell receptor (beta chain) was carried out in a study of T cell responses to AZD1222 COVID-19 vaccine. About this clone: Its target is unknown.

Sequenced by immunoSEQ multiplex PCR; TCRdb stores in-frame clones only, minus some. The sample includes 90,000 to 150,000 clones, approximately 90% of them seen just once. Study results and caveats: Spike-wide vaccine-associated CD4 TCRs dominated at 160-218 and 743-854.

CDR1 and CDR2 from the germline V gene are SNHLY and FYNNEI. CDR3 length: 13 amino acids. V was clipped by 6 bases and J by 7 bases, with 15 bases between them. The V and J genes are TRBV2 and TRBJ1-1; no reliable D call. This clonotype originated in an adult who received the AZD1222 COVID-19 vaccine. Sequences were derived from peripheral blood, sampled 28 days after the second AZD1222 dose. Here the CDR3 DNA reads TGTGCCAGCAGCAAGACTGTGGGCTTTGAAGCTTTCTTT. Its protein is CASSKTVGFEAFF.